This T cell receptor (beta chain) stems from a study of cytomegalovirus exposure and HLA in healthy donors. About the research overall: A subsequent analysis stated that the roughly 130 validation repertoires were run on the same platform as the roughly 620 first-cohort repertoires.

CDR1 SNHLY and CDR2 FYNNEI come from the germline V gene. Trimming shortened V by 8 bases and J by 2 bases, and 13 bases separated the two germline ends. This CDR3 is built from 14 residues. Overall study findings and caveats: As was reported, the classifier diagnosed cytomegalovirus status with high specificity and sensitivity. Cytomegalovirus-associated TCR beta chains were listed, numbering some 180.

Data came from immunoSEQ multiplex PCR; TCRdb stores just in-frame clones and leaves some out. The sample yields hundreds of thousands of clones, 86% seen once. With regard to this clone: Its antigen is undetermined.

The clonotype comes from a woman between 18 and 29 years old in good health and CMV-seronegative. The chain carries TRBV2 and TRBJ1-5, with D tentatively TRBD1 (6 bases). Sequenced sample: PBMCs. As DNA, the CDR3 is TGTGCCAGCGAGGGGGGGTTACGCAATCAGCCCCAGCATTTT. Translation gives CASEGGLRNQPQHF.